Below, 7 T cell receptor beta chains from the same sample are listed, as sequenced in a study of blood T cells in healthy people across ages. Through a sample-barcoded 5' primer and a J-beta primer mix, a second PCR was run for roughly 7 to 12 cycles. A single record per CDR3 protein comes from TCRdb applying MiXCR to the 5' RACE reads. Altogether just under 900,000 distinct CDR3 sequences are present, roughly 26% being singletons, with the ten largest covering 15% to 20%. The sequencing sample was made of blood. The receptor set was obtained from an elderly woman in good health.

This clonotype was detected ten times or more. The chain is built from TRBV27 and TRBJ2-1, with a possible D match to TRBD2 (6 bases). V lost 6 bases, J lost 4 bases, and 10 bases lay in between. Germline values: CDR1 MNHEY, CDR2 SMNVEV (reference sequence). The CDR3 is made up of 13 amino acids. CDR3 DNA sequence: TGTGCCAGCAGCGGGACTCTGTACAATGAGCAGTTCTTC. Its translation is CASSGTLYNEQFF.

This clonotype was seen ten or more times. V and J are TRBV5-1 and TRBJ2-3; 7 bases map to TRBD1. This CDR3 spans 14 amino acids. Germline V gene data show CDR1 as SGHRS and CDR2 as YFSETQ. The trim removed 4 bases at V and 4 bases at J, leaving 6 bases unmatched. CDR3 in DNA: TGCGCCAGCAGCGCAAGACAGGGCGCAGATACGCAGTATTTT. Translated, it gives CASSARQGADTQYF.

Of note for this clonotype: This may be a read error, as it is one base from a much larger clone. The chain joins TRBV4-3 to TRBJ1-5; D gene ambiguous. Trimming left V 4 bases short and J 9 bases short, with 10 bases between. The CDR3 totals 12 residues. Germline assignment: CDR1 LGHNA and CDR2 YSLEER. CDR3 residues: CASSRTIRPQHF. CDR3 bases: TGCGCCAGCAGCCGGACGATACGGCCCCAGCATTTT.

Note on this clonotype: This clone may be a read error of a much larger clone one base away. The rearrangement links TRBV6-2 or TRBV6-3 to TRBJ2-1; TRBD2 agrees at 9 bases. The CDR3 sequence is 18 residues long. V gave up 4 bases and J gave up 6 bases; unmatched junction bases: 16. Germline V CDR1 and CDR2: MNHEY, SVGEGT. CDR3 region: CASSSLSEVAGASNEQFF. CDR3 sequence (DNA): TGTGCCAGCAGTTCTCTATCGGAGGTAGCGGGGGCGAGCAATGAGCAGTTCTTC.

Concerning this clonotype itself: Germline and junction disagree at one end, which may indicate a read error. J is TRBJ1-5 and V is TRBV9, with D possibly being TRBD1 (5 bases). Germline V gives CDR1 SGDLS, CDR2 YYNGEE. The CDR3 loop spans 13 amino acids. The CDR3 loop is CACSVDQGQPQHF. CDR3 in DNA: TGTGCCTGCAGCGTCGATCAGGGTCAGCCCCAGCATTTT.

CDR3 sequence reads: CASSLWRGDSGANVLTF. DNA of the CDR3: TGCGCCAGCAGCTTGTGGCGGGGGGACTCTGGGGCCAACGTCCTGACTTTC. The V gene is TRBV5-1, the J gene TRBJ2-6, with 8 bases lining up with TRBD2. Trimming cost V 1 base and J 0 bases; bases outside gene matches: 3. There are 17 residues in the CDR3. The germline V gene encodes CDR1 SGHRS and CDR2 YFSETQ.

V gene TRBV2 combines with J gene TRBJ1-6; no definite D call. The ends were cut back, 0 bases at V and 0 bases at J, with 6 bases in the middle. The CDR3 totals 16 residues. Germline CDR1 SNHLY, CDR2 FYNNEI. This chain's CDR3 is CASSEAVSSYNSPLHF. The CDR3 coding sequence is TGTGCCAGCAGTGAAGCAGTTAGCTCCTATAATTCACCCCTCCACTTT.